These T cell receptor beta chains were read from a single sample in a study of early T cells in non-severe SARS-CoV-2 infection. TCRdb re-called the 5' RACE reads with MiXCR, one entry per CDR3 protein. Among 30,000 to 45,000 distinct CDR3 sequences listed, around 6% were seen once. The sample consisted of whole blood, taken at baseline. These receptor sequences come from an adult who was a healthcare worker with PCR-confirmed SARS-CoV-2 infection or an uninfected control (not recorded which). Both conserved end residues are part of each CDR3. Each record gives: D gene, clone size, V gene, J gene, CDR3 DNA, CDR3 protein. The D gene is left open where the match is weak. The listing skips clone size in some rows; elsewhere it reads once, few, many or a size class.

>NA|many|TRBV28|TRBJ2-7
TGTGCCAGCAGTTTAATGGCAGGGGAAAGGGACGAGCAGTACTTC
CASSLMAGERDEQYF
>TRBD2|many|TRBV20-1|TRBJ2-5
TGCAGTGCGGGTCTGGGACTAGTGAAGGAGACCCAGTACTTC
CSAGLGLVKETQYF
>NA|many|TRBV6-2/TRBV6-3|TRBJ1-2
TGTGCCAGCAGCCGACAGCCAGCCTATGGCTACACCTTC
CASSRQPAYGYTF
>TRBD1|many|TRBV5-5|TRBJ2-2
TGTGCCAGCAGCTTGGTGGACAGGGGGATCACCGGGGAGCTGTTTTTT
CASSLVDRGITGELFF
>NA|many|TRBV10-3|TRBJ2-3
TGTGCCATCACGGGGAACACAGATACGCAGTATTTT
CAITGNTDTQYF
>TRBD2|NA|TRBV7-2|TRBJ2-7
TGTGCCAGCAGCTTATCCCCCCCGAGACTAGCGGTAAGCTCCTACGAGCAGTACTTC
CASSLSPPRLAVSSYEQYF
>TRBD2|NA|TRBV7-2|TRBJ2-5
TGTGCCAGCAGCCCACACCGGGGGGAACAAGAGACCCAGTACTTC
CASSPHRGEQETQYF
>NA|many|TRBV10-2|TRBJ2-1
TGCGCCAGCAGTGCCCTGGGGCGGAGCTCCTACAATGAGCAGTTCTTC
CASSALGRSSYNEQFF
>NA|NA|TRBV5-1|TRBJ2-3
TGCGCCAGCAGCCTATCCTTGGTCGGAGATACGCAGTATTTT
CASSLSLVGDTQYF
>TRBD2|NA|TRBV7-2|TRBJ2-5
TGTGCCAGCAGTCGGGCGTCTAGCGGGGGGGTCGAGACCCAGTACTTC
CASSRASSGGVETQYF
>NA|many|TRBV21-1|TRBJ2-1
TGTGCCAGCAGCAAAGTCGGTAATAGCGGGAGTATGGATGAGCAGTTCTTC
CASSKVGNSGSMDEQFF
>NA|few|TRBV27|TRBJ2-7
TGTGCCAGCAGTTTGTGCGAGCAGTACTTC
CASSLCEQYF
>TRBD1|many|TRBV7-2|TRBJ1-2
TGTGCCAGCAGCCGGGACAGGGGTTCTCGTCGCTACACCTTC
CASSRDRGSRRYTF
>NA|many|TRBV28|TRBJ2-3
TGTGCCAGCAGTTCCATATCGACTCTTTATACGCAGTATTTT
CASSSISTLYTQYF
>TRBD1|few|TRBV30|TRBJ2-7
TGTGCCTGGAGTGTAGCGGGACAGGGGTCGGTGCAGTACTTC
CAWSVAGQGSVQYF
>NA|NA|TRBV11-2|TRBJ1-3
TGTGCCAGCAGCTCAGCAGGGTACGGAAACACCATATATTTT
CASSSAGYGNTIYF
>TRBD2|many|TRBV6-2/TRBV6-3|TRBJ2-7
TGTGCCAGCAGCCCCGGTGGAGCGGGGGCCTACGAGCAGTACTTC
CASSPGGAGAYEQYF
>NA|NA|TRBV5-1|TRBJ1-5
TGCGCCAGCAGCTTCGGTAGCAATCAGCCCCAGCATTTT
CASSFGSNQPQHF
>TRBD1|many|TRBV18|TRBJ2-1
TGTGCCAGCTCACCAAGGGCAGGGGGAAATATTTACAATGAGCAGTTCTTC
CASSPRAGGNIYNEQFF
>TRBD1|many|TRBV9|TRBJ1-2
TGTGCCAGCAGCGTCACCGGACAGGGCTCATATGGCTACACCTTC
CASSVTGQGSYGYTF
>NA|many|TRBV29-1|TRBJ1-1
TGCAGCGGTCGGGTGAGTTGGACTGAAGCTTTCTTT
CSGRVSWTEAFF
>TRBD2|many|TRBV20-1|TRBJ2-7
TGCAGTGGGGCTAGCGGGACCGAGCAGTACTTC
CSGASGTEQYF
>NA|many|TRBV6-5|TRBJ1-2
TGTGCCAGCAGTTACCGGGCTGGCGGCTACACCTTC
CASSYRAGGYTF
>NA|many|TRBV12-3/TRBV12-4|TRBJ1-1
TGTGCCAGCAGCCAGACAGAAAACACTGAAGCTTTCTTT
CASSQTENTEAFF
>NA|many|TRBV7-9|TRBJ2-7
TGTGCCAGCAGCCAATATGGAGGGTTAGAGTACTTC
CASSQYGGLEYF
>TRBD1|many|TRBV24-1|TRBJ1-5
TGTGCCACCAGTGCCGGGACAGGGTATCAGCCCCAGCATTTT
CATSAGTGYQPQHF
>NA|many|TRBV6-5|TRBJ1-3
TGTGCCAGCAGTAAAGCCCTCCAGGGGATCTTCTCTGGAAACACCATATATTTT
CASSKALQGIFSGNTIYF
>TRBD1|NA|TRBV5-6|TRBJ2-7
TGTGCCAGCAGCTTCCCGGGACAGACTTACGAGCAGTACTTC
CASSFPGQTYEQYF
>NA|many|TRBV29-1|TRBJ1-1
TGCAGCGTTGTCAGACGCCAAGTACAGGGGAACACTGAAGCTTTCTTT
CSVVRRQVQGNTEAFF
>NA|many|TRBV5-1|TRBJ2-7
TGCGCCAGCAGCTTTGGAAGCGGAATCTACGAGCAGTACTTC
CASSFGSGIYEQYF
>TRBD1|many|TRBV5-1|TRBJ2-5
TGCGCCAGCAGCTCAACAGGGGCCAGAGAGACCCAGTACTTC
CASSSTGARETQYF
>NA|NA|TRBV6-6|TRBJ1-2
TGTGCCAGCAGTTACGACGGACCCTATGGCTACACCTTC
CASSYDGPYGYTF
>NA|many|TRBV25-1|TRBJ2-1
TGTGCCAGCAGTGAAGTTAGAACGGGATCGGTGGATGAGCAGTTCTTC
CASSEVRTGSVDEQFF
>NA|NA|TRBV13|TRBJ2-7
TGTGCCAGCAGCTTTGGGGACCTCCGCTACGAGCAGTACTTC
CASSFGDLRYEQYF
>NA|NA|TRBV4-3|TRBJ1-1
TGCCCCAGCAGCCAAGACCTGAACACTGAAGCTTTCTTT
CPSSQDLNTEAFF
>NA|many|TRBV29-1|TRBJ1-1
TGCAGCGTCAACTTAGGACTCCTGAGCGGCACTGAAGCTTTCTTT
CSVNLGLLSGTEAFF
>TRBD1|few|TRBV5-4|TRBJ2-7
TGTGCCAGCAGCTCGGGACAGAAACTAGAGCAGTACTTC
CASSSGQKLEQYF
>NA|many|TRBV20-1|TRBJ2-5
TGCAGTGCCCCCGGAAGAGGGCGAGAGACCCAGTACTTC
CSAPGRGRETQYF
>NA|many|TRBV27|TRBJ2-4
TGTGCCAGCAGTTTTATCGGGGGCGGTGGAAAAAACATTCAGTACTTC
CASSFIGGGGKNIQYF
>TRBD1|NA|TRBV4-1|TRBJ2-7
TGCGCCAGCAGCCCAAGTGGACGACAGGGGTTTCCTCTAAGGGAGCAGTACTTC
CASSPSGRQGFPLREQYF
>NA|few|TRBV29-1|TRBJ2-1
TGCAGCGTTGTCGTCCAGCGAAGATACAATGAGCAGTTCTTC
CSVVVQRRYNEQFF
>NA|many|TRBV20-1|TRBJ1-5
TGCAGTGCTAGACGGGGGGCGCATCAGCCCCAGCATTTT
CSARRGAHQPQHF
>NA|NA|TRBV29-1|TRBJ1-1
TGCAGCGTACGGAGTGCTGAAGCTTTCTTT
CSVRSAEAFF
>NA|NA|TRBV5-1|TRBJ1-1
TGCGCCAGCAGCTTGAGGGACACTGAAGCTTTCTTT
CASSLRDTEAFF
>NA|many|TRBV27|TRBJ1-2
TGTGCCAGCAGTTCGGGGGGCTATGGCTACACCTTC
CASSSGGYGYTF
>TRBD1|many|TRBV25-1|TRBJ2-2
TGTGCCAGCACCCGAAATCCGACAGGGAAGGGCACCGGGGAGCTGTTTTTT
CASTRNPTGKGTGELFF
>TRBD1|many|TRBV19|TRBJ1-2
TGTGCCAGTAGTAACCGGGACAGGGGAGGCGGCTACACCTTC
CASSNRDRGGGYTF
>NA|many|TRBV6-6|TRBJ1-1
TGTGCCAGCAGTTCGACGACCAGTAGCACTGAAGCTTTCTTT
CASSSTTSSTEAFF
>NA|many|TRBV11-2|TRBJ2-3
TGTGCCAGCAGAACCGTCCGGGGGAGGACAGATACGCAGTATTTT
CASRTVRGRTDTQYF
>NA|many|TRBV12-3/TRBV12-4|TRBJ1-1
TGTGCCAGCAGTCCCCGGGGGAGGGAAGCTTTCTTT
CASSPRGREAFF
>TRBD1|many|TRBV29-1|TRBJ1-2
TGCAGCGTTGCTTTCGCAGGGGGTCGTGGCTACACCTTC
CSVAFAGGRGYTF
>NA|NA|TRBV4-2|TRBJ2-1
TGTGCCAGCAGCCAAGATTGGAATGAGCAGTTCTTC
CASSQDWNEQFF
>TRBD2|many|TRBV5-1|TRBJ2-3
TGCGCCAGCAGTTTGGCCGGAGCGGGGGTTGAGGATACGCAGTATTTT
CASSLAGAGVEDTQYF